This T cell receptor beta chain was obtained from a study of cytomegalovirus exposure and HLA in healthy donors (dated by TCRdb to 2016 to 2017). Background on the whole study: An earlier analysis of some 600 of the donors reported under 300 Gb of sequence data and around 110 million unique TCR beta sequences obtained from roughly 170 million T cells. All discovery cohort repertoires had been generated on a single sequencing platform. Across roughly 420 genotyped donors of the cohort, an average of approximately 240,000 unique TCR beta nucleotide sequences per donor were sequenced, and roughly 20% of those sequences were non-productive. Genome-wide SNP genotypes for about 60% of the 666 donors were used in a later genetic analysis, which treated that subset as a discovery cohort. Alongside the repertoire data, information on donor age, sex, ethnicity and CMV serostatus was compiled. An early release that covered several hundred HLA-typed donors contained around 330 gigabases of sequencing data and roughly 84 million unique TCR sequences. A separate validation cohort of about 110 different subjects was used in addition to the roughly 670-subject first cohort. Several DR-DQ haplotypes were treated as single units for association and clustering because of strong linkage in the cohort. To study patterns of TCR occurrence, a later analysis re-analyzed previously published TCR beta repertoires from several hundred donors and added high-resolution HLA genotyping. The genetic ancestry cluster associated with self-reported Caucasian donors included 81% of the 398 genotyped donors. The study aimed to test whether signatures of past pathogen exposure could be identified by cataloging public T cell receptors. Class I and class II HLA loci were covered by the typing at four-digit resolution. To predict cytomegalovirus infection status, the study brought together high-throughput TCR immunosequencing, statistical association of individual TCRs with disease status, and machine learning. In an earlier analysis of 500 to 650 of the donors, high-throughput TCR beta sequencing was used to judge whether each TCR beta V gene segment behaved as functional or pseudogenic. The T cell repertoires of 666 subjects were profiled by immunosequencing and related to cytomegalovirus serostatus. The later analysis used no new phenotypic data to find candidate immune exposures, relying instead on TCR beta sequences and their occurrence across donors. The number of donors typed differed by locus, with about 629-640 for A, B, C, DRB1 and DQB1, 522 for DQA1, 600 to 610 for DPA1, and around 460 for DPB1.

Only one count was recorded for this clone. No antigen is known for it. Qualities for individual bases were not recorded, and no much larger clone is one base off. Broad study findings and their caveats: Some IMGT-functional V segments, including TRBV6-2 and TRBV6-3, could not be told apart with the 87-base-pair reads, so those segments were excluded. The authors suggested that the approach could potentially be extended to other disease states and immunological phenotypes. The classifier was reported to diagnose cytomegalovirus status with high specificity and sensitivity in both the original cohort and the validation cohort. A further reported finding was that TCR beta sequences accurately predicted the HLA-A and HLA-B alleles for most subjects in the first cohort. Across donors, most TCR sequences were observed very rarely, whereas some public TCRs were present in many individuals. CMV serostatus was the only immune exposure information available for the cohort. In a later analysis, the rate of TCR association differed among HLA loci, with DRB1 alleles having the most associated TCRs and HLA-C alleles having the fewest. The study listed 150 to 200 TCR beta chains as associated with cytomegalovirus. Several of the top co-occurrence clusters appeared to be linked to parvovirus B19, influenza, CMV and Epstein-Barr virus, according to a later analysis. An association between a missense DCLRE1C variant and V-gene and J-gene trimming of TCR beta chains was found in a later genetic analysis and replicated in an independent cohort. When HLA alleles, especially DR and DQ, strongly co-occurred, TCR associations were difficult to assign to individual alleles. In a later analysis, 16,951 TCR beta sequences were associated with specific HLA alleles at a false discovery rate of 0.05. Roughly uniform sequencing depth across donors was assumed in presence/absence analyses, although this assumption may not hold. In this cohort, only TCR beta chains were sequenced, and detectable features were limited by the absence of alpha or paired-chain data. Because some donors lacked HLA typing at each locus, the association tests relied only on the typed subset. In a later analysis, HLA-associated TCR beta chains showed more clonal expansion and lower generation probabilities than non-associated chains that were equally common. In an earlier analysis of about 600 of the donors, most TCR beta V segments appeared in productive rearrangements about 90% or about 30% of the time, broadly matching IMGT annotations. According to a later genetic analysis, donors in an Asian-associated ancestry cluster had fewer N-insertions in productive TCRs than the roughly 670-donor mean. Some 15 rarely observed V segments, including chromosome 9 orphons, were excluded from the earlier analysis of about 600 of the donors because counts were too low. The sequencing pipeline was judged likely to have produced a cluster of highly shared sequence variants as a technical artifact. Linkage disequilibrium might explain the correlated functional status among segregating V segments, but an unknown experimental factor could not be excluded. In vitro tests confirmed that a few of the cytomegalovirus-associated TCR beta chains recognize cytomegalovirus antigens. According to a later analysis, most CMV-associated TCR beta chains appeared to be HLA-restricted, and the HLA associations seemed to be driven largely by CMV exposure.

The germline V gene yields SQVTM for CDR1 and ANQGSEA for CDR2. The CDR3 goes from the cysteine to the phenylalanine over 12 residues. Here the CDR3 DNA is all that survives: 36 bases in frame from base 1. V is shortened by 5 bases, J by 2 bases, and the region joining them spans 10 bases. Libraries were prepared through the immunoSEQ multiplex PCR assay. For the multiplex PCR, a mixture combining 60 forward primers for TCR Vbeta segments and 13 reverse primers for TCR Jbeta segments was used. A multiplex PCR assay on genomic DNA amplified the CDR3 region of rearranged TCR beta genes. The Illumina HiSeq System was used to sequence the amplified TCR beta libraries as 87-base-pair reads. As for how the authors treated the data: A later analysis counted tens of millions of unique TCR beta chains across the 650 to 800 repertoires, and some 12 million of these chains were shared by at least two donors. To remove PCR and sequencing errors, raw reads were error-corrected and collapsed into unique sequences using a nearest-neighbor algorithm that merged closely related sequences. CDR3 sequences were aligned to IMGT reference sequences to assign V, D and J gene segments. For a sequence to be retained, a match of at least six nucleotides was required to both a V gene segment and a J gene segment. A rearrangement counted as productive if the CDR3 had no stop codons and remained in frame with V and J, and every other rearrangement counted as non-productive. CDR3 was defined according to IMGT convention as the region running from the second conserved V-encoded cysteine to the conserved J-encoded phenylalanine. The earlier analysis of some 580 of the donors excluded any sequence lacking an unambiguous match to a single V gene segment. In an earlier analysis of several hundred of the donors, V segments were called functional above 56.7% productive rearrangements and were called segregating when the between-donor standard deviation exceeded 5%. A statistical classification framework was built to diagnose cytomegalovirus status from the catalog of TCR beta chain sequences. In a later analysis, TCR nucleotide sequences were compared against IMGT/GENE-DB human TR gene sequences so that V and J genes could be assigned. Using the TCRdist pipeline, a later analysis assigned CDR3 sequences along with most-parsimonious VDJ recombination scenarios. In a later analysis, each TCR beta chain was defined by its CDR3 amino acid sequence together with its V-gene family, and reads without a unique V-gene family were excluded. A later analysis removed several hundred highly shared, low-generation-probability nucleotide sequences to deal with suspected cross-contamination and a sequencing artifact. In a later analysis, a clonal expansion index for each public chain was calculated from normalized within-repertoire ranks of inferred template counts. In a later analysis, generation probabilities were computed with a VDJ recombination model fitted to out-of-frame rearrangements, and the resulting probabilities were checked against IGoR. In a later analysis, hypergeometric tests were used to score TCR-TCR, TCR-HLA and TCR-CMV co-occurrence, with a repertoire-size bias correction applied to TCR pairs. In a later analysis, false discovery rates were estimated by permuting HLA or CMV assignments 20 times. In a later analysis, co-occurring TCRs were grouped using DBSCAN, and TCRdist sequence similarity was added for clustering within HLA-allele-positive subsets. Co-occurrence clustering excluded repertoires with fewer than 30,000 or more than 120,000 public chains, plus five with anomalous nucleotide sharing. TCRdb provides this immuneACCESS table in a form limited to in-frame rearrangements. Some clones are lacking; in checked studies, under half of them reflect an unresolved V gene, and why the rest are absent is not known. The V and J calls and clone size were taken over from that table, and D and trimming were inferred from the DNA. Across this sample there are some 130,000 clones, with around 72% seen only once. Of the sample, 1% to 1.5% is held by the ten largest clones.

The cohort consisted of 600 to 700 healthy bone marrow donors. At the time of sampling, all cohort members were nominally healthy, though unrecorded immune exposures were likely present. The donor was CMV seronegative and belonged to the group of 352 seronegative cohort members. Every donor gave a peripheral blood sample, and the peripheral blood mononuclear cells from that sample were used for TCR beta sequencing. The Qiagen DNeasy Blood Extraction Kit was used to extract genomic DNA from the blood cell samples. This sequence originates from a middle-aged woman in good health and CMV-seronegative. Material: PBMCs. Recombination joined TRBV29-1 with TRBJ2-7; confidence is insufficient to name the D gene. Here the CDR3 is given as CSVSPGTYEQYF. The DNA reads TGCAGCGTTAGCCCAGGAACCTACGAGCAGTACTTC.